Presented here are 24 T cell receptor beta chains from one specimen sequenced in a study of shared clonotypes between healthy human individuals (dated by TCRdb to 2018 to 2020). Libraries were built with the immunoSEQ multiplex PCR assay. In TCRdb, the immuneACCESS table is reduced to in-frame sequences with V and J assigned. These tables do not hold every clone; where another copy was compared, an unresolved V gene accounts for under half, and the others remain unexplained. Counted in this sample were about 340,000 clones; about 73% of them appeared once. The ten largest make up roughly 10% of the sample. Sequenced material: memory CD4+ T cells sorted from blood. The sample's cell subset or site label, decoded: CD45RA-negative fraction. The receptors were sampled from a man aged 25 to 45 in good health.

Of note for this clone: This same CDR3 is encoded by further DNA sequences in the sample. V is TRBV7-3 and J is TRBJ2-2, with D possibly TRBD2 on 5 matching bases. Trimming took off 3 bases at V and 5 bases at J, with 7 bases between the two ends. The CDR3 runs to 13 residues. Germline values: CDR1 SGHTA, CDR2 FQGTGA. The CDR3 sequence is CASSLSGTGELFF. The CDR3 bases are TGTGCCAGCAGCTTGAGCGGTACCGGGGAGCTGTTTTTT.

This chain joins TRBV19 and TRBJ2-1; 7 bases are shared with TRBD1. This CDR3 has 13 amino acids. The trim removed 7 bases at V and 8 bases at J, leaving 8 bases unmatched. Germline V CDR1 and CDR2: LNHDA, SQIVND (reference sequence). The CDR3 is CASTRGPGYEQFF. CDR3 in DNA: TGTGCCAGTACGAGGGGGCCAGGCTATGAGCAGTTCTTC. The variable domain in full, with the rest retrieved from reference TRBV19 and TRBJ2-1, is DGGITQSPKYLFRKEGQNVTLSCEQNLNHDAMYWYRQDPGQGLRLIYYSQIVNDFQKGDIAEGYSVSREKKESFPLTVTSAQKNPTAFYLCASTRGPGYEQFFGPGTRLTVL.

This chain uses TRBV7-2 with TRBJ1-2; D remains ambiguous. The germline CDR1 and CDR2 sequences are SGHTA and FQGNSA. The CDR3 runs 16 residues. The V end lost 4 bases, the J end lost 8 bases, and 23 bases lay between the germline ends. The chain's CDR3 is CASSSIGGDPREGYTF. CDR3 coding DNA: TGTGCCAGCAGCTCGATCGGCGGAGACCCTCGGGAAGGCTACACCTTC.

The rearrangement links TRBV19 to TRBJ2-2; D unclear. The V gene's germline CDR1 is LNHDA and CDR2 SQIVND (reference sequence). The V and J ends lost 5 bases and 4 bases respectively, with 14 bases between them. CDR3 length: 15 residues. This CDR3 is CASSEGGGGTGELFF. The CDR3 DNA reads TGTGCCAGTAGTGAAGGCGGTGGTGGCACCGGGGAGCTGTTTTTT.

This chain connects TRBV14 to TRBJ2-3; D may be TRBD2 (6 bases). CDR3 length equals 14 residues. Germline values: CDR1 SGHDN, CDR2 FVKESK. The germline V and J ends were trimmed by 5 bases and 1 base, with 10 bases remaining between them. The CDR3 here is CASSKRVGTDTQYF. The DNA for the CDR3 is TGTGCCAGCAGCAAGCGGGTCGGCACAGATACGCAGTATTTT.

This chain links TRBV7-9 with TRBJ2-3; the match to TRBD2 covers 10 bases. Germline-derived CDR1 and CDR2 are SEHNR and FQNEAQ (reference sequence). CDR3 length: 17 residues. V gave up 1 base and J gave up 3 bases; unmatched junction bases: 7. The CDR3 DNA reads TGTGCCAGCAGCTTAGGGCTAGCGGGAGAGGGTACAGATACGCAGTATTTT. Amino acids: CASSLGLAGEGTDTQYF.

CDR3 nucleotide sequence: TGTGCCAGCAGCAGCACCGGGGCCACATACGAGCAGTACTTC. Translated, it gives CASSSTGATYEQYF. The rearrangement links TRBV7-9 to TRBJ2-7, with D possibly called TRBD1 or TRBD2 (5 bases each). V lost 5 bases to trimming and J lost 4 bases, with 15 bases between them. Germline V gene data show CDR1 as SEHNR and CDR2 as FQNEAQ (reference sequence). The CDR3 contains 14 residues.

The J gene is TRBJ2-7, the V gene TRBV2; D uncertain. Germline CDR1 reads SNHLY; CDR2 reads FYNNEI. Trimming stripped 1 base from V and 1 base from J, with 8 bases between. The CDR3 loop spans 14 amino acids. The CDR3: CASSEDRHSYEQYF. The CDR3 nucleotides are TGTGCCAGCAGTGAAGATAGACATTCCTACGAGCAGTACTTC.

This clone was counted once. The chain employs TRBV28 and TRBJ2-6, with a weak D call TRBD1 (5 bases). The CDR3 totals 17 residues. V was trimmed by 7 bases and J by 1 base, leaving 17 bases between them. Germline-derived CDR1 and CDR2 are MDHEN and SYDVKM. DNA for the CDR3: TGTGCCAGCATCTCATGGGGCGACAGTTCTGGGGCCAACGTCCTGACTTTC. This sequence encodes CASISWGDSSGANVLTF. Supplemented by reference TRBV28 and TRBJ2-6, the full variable domain reads DVKVTQSSRYLVKRTGEKVFLECVQDMDHENMFWYRQDPGLGLRLIYFSYDVKMKEKGDIPEGYSVSREKKERFSLILESASTNQTSMYLCASISWGDSSGANVLTFGAGSRLTVL.

A remark on this clone: The same CDR3 is also encoded by other DNA sequences in this sample. The V gene is TRBV11-3, the J gene TRBJ1-1; D ambiguous. Germline V CDR1 and CDR2: SGHNT, YENEEA. The germline V and J ends were trimmed by 1 base and 1 base, with 4 bases remaining between them. This CDR3 has 13 amino acids. The CDR3 reads CASSLGQNTEAFF. The CDR3 DNA sequence: TGTGCCAGCAGCTTAGGGCAGAACACTGAAGCTTTCTTT.

The gene calls are TRBV7-2 and TRBJ2-7, with D maybe TRBD2 (5 bases). This CDR3 is built from 12 residues. V gave up 5 bases and J gave up 7 bases, with 12 bases separating them. CDR1 and CDR2 (germline): SGHTA, FQGNSA. The CDR3 DNA follows: TGTGCCAGCAGCCACCCCCGGACTGAGCAGTACTTC. Translated, it gives CASSHPRTEQYF.

This chain joins TRBV7-2 and TRBJ2-3, with TRBD2 matching over 8 bases. Germline values: CDR1 SGHTA, CDR2 FQGNSA. V lost 1 base and J lost 0; bases outside the gene matches: 6. The CDR3 covers 17 residues. This CDR3 is CASSLEGGGRSTDTQYF. DNA of the CDR3: TGTGCCAGCAGCTTAGAGGGGGGCGGGAGGAGCACAGATACGCAGTATTTT.

This rearrangement joins TRBV4-1 to TRBJ2-5; 8 nucleotides align to TRBD2. Germline CDR1 MGHRA, CDR2 YSYEKL. V lost 1 base to trimming and J lost 0 bases; unmatched junction nucleotides: 7. The CDR3 has 17 amino acids. The CDR3 DNA is TGCGCCAGCAGCCAAGCAACAGGGCGGGAGGACCAAGAGACCCAGTACTTC. Residues: CASSQATGREDQETQYF.

The CDR3 protein is CASRAGGPSNTGELFF. As DNA, the CDR3 is TGTGCCAGCAGAGCGGGAGGGCCCTCGAACACCGGGGAGCTGTTTTTT. The rearrangement joins TRBV28 to TRBJ2-2, with TRBD2 matching 10 bases. The V segment lost 6 bases and the J segment 0 bases; nucleotides outside the gene matches: 4. Per the germline V gene, CDR1 is MDHEN and CDR2 is SYDVKM. The CDR3 is 16 amino acids.

The rearrangement links TRBV7-9 to TRBJ2-7; no reliable D call. Per germline, CDR1 SEHNR and CDR2 FQNEAQ (reference sequence). The CDR3 totals 17 residues. The ends were cut back, 4 bases at V and 2 bases at J, with 21 bases in the middle. For the CDR3, the DNA is TGTGCCAGCAGCTCCCACCGGCAACAGAGTACTCCCTACGAGCAGTACTTC. As protein: CASSSHRQQSTPYEQYF.

In its sample, this clone was seen a few times. V gene TRBV7-2 combines with J gene TRBJ1-2; weak D call: TRBD1 (6 bases). CDR1 and CDR2 (germline): SGHTA, FQGNSA. The CDR3 is 14 residues long. V lost 4 bases and J lost 7, with 16 bases in between. The chain's CDR3 is CASSWTDALRGYTF. As DNA, the CDR3 is TGTGCCAGCAGCTGGACAGATGCTCTTCGTGGCTACACCTTC. Filled out from reference TRBV7-2 and TRBJ1-2, the complete variable domain reads GAGVSQSPSNKVTEKGKDVELRCDPISGHTALYWYRQSLGQGLEFLIYFQGNSAPDKSGLPSDRFSAERTGGSVSTLTIQRTQQEDSAVYLCASSWTDALRGYTFGSGTRLTVV.

This clone was counted between two and nine times. The rearrangement uses TRBV15 and TRBJ1-5; D not certain. Trimming took off 7 bases at V and 3 bases at J, with 22 bases between the two ends. CDR1 is LNHNV, CDR2 YYDKDF, per germline (reference sequence). The CDR3 runs to 17 residues. CDR3 in amino acids: CATTFLAGRAINQPQHF. CDR3 nucleotide sequence: TGTGCCACCACCTTCTTAGCCGGGCGGGCGATCAATCAGCCCCAGCATTTT.

The rearrangement uses TRBV15 and TRBJ1-3, with TRBD1 as a possible D gene (5 bases). Germline CDR1 reads LNHNV; CDR2 reads YYDKDF (reference sequence). The CDR3 spans 16 residues. V was pared by 0 bases and J by 4 bases, with 13 bases between. The CDR3 spells CATSRDPGTFGNTIYF. DNA of the CDR3: TGTGCCACCAGCAGAGATCCCGGGACCTTCGGAAACACCATATATTTT. Variable domain in full (rest from reference TRBV15 and TRBJ1-3): DAMVIQNPRYQVTQFGKPVTLSCSQTLNHNVMYWYQQKSSQAPKLLFHYYDKDFNNEADTPDNFQSRRPNTSFCFLDIRSPGLGDTAMYLCATSRDPGTFGNTIYFGEGSWLTVV.

The chain links TRBV10-3 to TRBJ2-7; D unresolved. This CDR3 is built from 15 residues. Germline CDR1 and CDR2: ENHRY and SYGVKD. The V and J ends lost 4 bases and 0 bases respectively, with 13 bases between them. CDR3: CAISGQRAGSYEQYF. Written as DNA, the CDR3 is TGTGCCATCAGTGGACAAAGGGCTGGCTCCTACGAGCAGTACTTC.

The rearrangement uses TRBV6-5 and TRBJ1-5; no definite D call. The germline gives CDR1 MNHEY, CDR2 SVGAGI. The CDR3 is made up of 15 amino acids. The germline V and J ends were trimmed by 10 bases and 2 bases, with 18 bases remaining between them. CDR3 sequence (DNA): TGTGCCACCCAGATCGCCCAACCGGGCAATCAGCCCCAGCATTTT. Encoded protein: CATQIAQPGNQPQHF.

V is TRBV6-4 and J is TRBJ2-1; no firm D call. Trimming cost V 4 bases and J 0 bases, with 4 bases left between them. The CDR3 totals 13 residues. Germline V lookup: CDR1 MRHNA, CDR2 SNTAGT. DNA for the CDR3: TGTGCCAGCAGTGCGGGCTCCTACAATGAGCAGTTCTTC. Translated, it gives CASSAGSYNEQFF.

This clone was counted once. The rearrangement joins TRBV5-1 to TRBJ1-3; D not certain. From germline, CDR1 is SGHRS and CDR2 YFSETQ. CDR3 length: 15 residues. Deletions cut 1 base from V and 4 bases from J, with 12 bases between. CDR3 DNA sequence: TGCGCCAGCAGCTTGCTGGCACGACCGGGAAACACCATATATTTT. Its protein is CASSLLARPGNTIYF.

This clone has a single count. The rearrangement uses TRBV7-2 and TRBJ2-1, with no clear D. CDR1 SGHTA and CDR2 FQGNSA come from the germline V gene. Deletions cut 2 bases from V and 6 bases from J, with 14 bases between. The CDR3 is 15 residues long. The CDR3 sequence is CASSLNPATGNEQFF. DNA of the CDR3: TGTGCCAGCAGCTTAAACCCCGCTACGGGCAATGAGCAGTTCTTC.

The chain links TRBV27 to TRBJ1-2; 8 bases match TRBD1. CDR1 and CDR2 (germline): MNHEY, SMNVEV (reference sequence). V shed 5 bases and J 8 bases; nucleotides not matched to a gene: 13. This CDR3 comprises 15 residues. CDR3 bases: TGTGCCAGCAGTCTAGACAGGGGCCCATCGGGGGGCTACACCTTC. This gives the protein CASSLDRGPSGGYTF.